Listed below are T cell receptor beta chains from one sample, sequenced in a study of regulatory T cells. Using immunoSEQ multiplex PCR, the repertoire was profiled, and TCRdb retains in-frame clones only, with some absent. The sample consists of about 35,000 clones, around 91% of them appearing once. The sequenced sample consisted of conventional CD4+ T cells sorted from blood. Source of these receptors: a person under 35 with CD3G deficiency. CDR3s include the opening cysteine and the closing phenylalanine or tryptophan. Each record gives: CDR3 DNA, CDR3 protein, J gene, V gene, clone size, D gene. The D gene is left open where the match is weak. Rows may omit the clone size; those that give it use once, few, many or a size class.

cdr3_nt: TGTGCCAGCACCCATGGGGGGCTGGGGAACGAGCAGTACTTC
cdr3_aa: CASTHGGLGNEQYF
j_call: TRBJ2-7
v_call: TRBV28
clone_size: .
d_call: .

cdr3_nt: TGTGCCAGCAGTTTACCACAGGGGGCTGAAGCTTTCTTT
cdr3_aa: CASSLPQGAEAFF
j_call: TRBJ1-1
v_call: TRBV28
clone_size: few
d_call: TRBD1

cdr3_nt: TGTGCCAGTGCTAGCGGGAGGGCCAGGGGCGAGCAGTACTTC
cdr3_aa: CASASGRARGEQYF
j_call: TRBJ2-7
v_call: TRBV28
clone_size: .
d_call: TRBD2

cdr3_nt: TGCGCCAGCAGCTTGGGTGGGACAGGTTATTCCTACGAGCAGTACTTC
cdr3_aa: CASSLGGTGYSYEQYF
j_call: TRBJ2-7
v_call: TRBV5-1
clone_size: few
d_call: TRBD1

cdr3_nt: TGCGCCAGCAGCACAGGGGATTCCTACAATGAGCAGTTCTTC
cdr3_aa: CASSTGDSYNEQFF
j_call: TRBJ2-1
v_call: TRBV5-1
clone_size: .
d_call: TRBD1

cdr3_nt: TGTGCCAGCAGTATAAGCGTGGAGGGCTACGAGCAGTACTTC
cdr3_aa: CASSISVEGYEQYF
j_call: TRBJ2-7
v_call: TRBV6-1
clone_size: .
d_call: .

cdr3_nt: TGTGCCAGCAGTGGGGGAGGGGCCTTTGGGCAGCCCCAGCATTTT
cdr3_aa: CASSGGGAFGQPQHF
j_call: TRBJ1-5
v_call: TRBV28
clone_size: .
d_call: .

cdr3_nt: TGCGCCAGCAGCTTGGGGCGGGCTAATTCACCCCTCCACTTT
cdr3_aa: CASSLGRANSPLHF
j_call: TRBJ1-6
v_call: TRBV5-1
clone_size: .
d_call: .

cdr3_nt: TGTGCCAGCGGGGCAACCCGGAATCAGCCCCAGCATTTT
cdr3_aa: CASGATRNQPQHF
j_call: TRBJ1-5
v_call: TRBV6-1
clone_size: .
d_call: .

cdr3_nt: TGTGCCAGCAGCTATTCGGACAGGGGGATCACTGAAGCTTTCTTT
cdr3_aa: CASSYSDRGITEAFF
j_call: TRBJ1-1
v_call: TRBV7-8
clone_size: .
d_call: TRBD1

cdr3_nt: TGTGCCTGGAGTGCTAGCGGGAGCTACGAGCAGTACTTC
cdr3_aa: CAWSASGSYEQYF
j_call: TRBJ2-7
v_call: TRBV30
clone_size: .
d_call: TRBD2

cdr3_nt: TGTGCCATCAGTGAACGGGCCGCCTCTGAAGCTTTCTTT
cdr3_aa: CAISERAASEAFF
j_call: TRBJ1-1
v_call: TRBV10-3
clone_size: .
d_call: .

cdr3_nt: TGCGCCAGCAGCTGGGACGGGACAGATGAGCAGTTCTTC
cdr3_aa: CASSWDGTDEQFF
j_call: TRBJ2-1
v_call: TRBV5-1
clone_size: .
d_call: TRBD1

cdr3_nt: TGTGCCAGCAGCTTAGTTGGATTAGCGGATACGCAGTATTTT
cdr3_aa: CASSLVGLADTQYF
j_call: TRBJ2-3
v_call: TRBV7-2
clone_size: .
d_call: .

cdr3_nt: TGTGCCAGCAGCTTAGACAGGGATACGCAGTATTTT
cdr3_aa: CASSLDRDTQYF
j_call: TRBJ2-3
v_call: TRBV7-9
clone_size: .
d_call: .

cdr3_nt: TGTGCCAGCGGCCGGGCGCTTGACTACACCTTC
cdr3_aa: CASGRALDYTF
j_call: TRBJ1-2
v_call: TRBV28
clone_size: .
d_call: .

cdr3_nt: TGTGCCAGCAGGTTGACCGGGGAGCTGTTTTTT
cdr3_aa: CASRLTGELFF
j_call: TRBJ2-2
v_call: TRBV7-8
clone_size: .
d_call: .

cdr3_nt: TGTGCCAGCGGGACAGCGAACACCGGGGAGCTGTTTTTT
cdr3_aa: CASGTANTGELFF
j_call: TRBJ2-2
v_call: TRBV28
clone_size: .
d_call: TRBD1

cdr3_nt: TGTGCCAGCAGTGAGAACAGACCCTACGAGCAGTACTTC
cdr3_aa: CASSENRPYEQYF
j_call: TRBJ2-7
v_call: TRBV6-1
clone_size: .
d_call: .

cdr3_nt: TGTGCCAGTCGCTTAGCGGGAGTAGGGACAGATACGCAGTATTTT
cdr3_aa: CASRLAGVGTDTQYF
j_call: TRBJ2-3
v_call: TRBV6-1
clone_size: .
d_call: TRBD2

cdr3_nt: TGTGCCAGCAGTGAGGCGTTCTACGAGCAGTACTTC
cdr3_aa: CASSEAFYEQYF
j_call: TRBJ2-7
v_call: TRBV6-1
clone_size: .
d_call: .

cdr3_nt: TGTGCCAGCAGGATGAACTATGGCTACACCTTC
cdr3_aa: CASRMNYGYTF
j_call: TRBJ1-2
v_call: TRBV6-1
clone_size: .
d_call: .

cdr3_nt: TGTGCCAGCAGTTCGGGGAGTTTAGCCAAAAACATTCAGTACTTC
cdr3_aa: CASSSGSLAKNIQYF
j_call: TRBJ2-4
v_call: TRBV28
clone_size: .
d_call: .

cdr3_nt: TGTGCCAGCAGTTTCAGGGGCGGTGAGCAGTTCTTC
cdr3_aa: CASSFRGGEQFF
j_call: TRBJ2-1
v_call: TRBV27
clone_size: .
d_call: .

cdr3_nt: TGTGCCAGCAGTTATGACGGCTCCTACGAGCAGTACTTC
cdr3_aa: CASSYDGSYEQYF
j_call: TRBJ2-7
v_call: TRBV6-1
clone_size: .
d_call: .

cdr3_nt: TGTGCCAGCAGGGTGACAGGGGGAACTGAAGCTTTCTTT
cdr3_aa: CASRVTGGTEAFF
j_call: TRBJ1-1
v_call: TRBV6-6
clone_size: .
d_call: TRBD1

cdr3_nt: TGTGCCAGCAGTGTACTTAATCAGCCCCAGCATTTT
cdr3_aa: CASSVLNQPQHF
j_call: TRBJ1-5
v_call: TRBV28
clone_size: medium-sized
d_call: .